Listed here are 30 T cell receptor beta chains from one sample, sequenced in a study of cytomegalovirus exposure and HLA in healthy donors. TCRdb's table, derived via immunoSEQ multiplex PCR, lists solely in-frame clones and lacks some. The table includes approximately 160,000 clones, over 85% detected once. Material for sequencing was PBMCs. All receptors come from a woman under 30 in good health and CMV-seropositive.

This clone was recorded only once. The chain joins TRBV20-1 to TRBJ2-1, with TRBD2 as a possible D gene (6 bases). The germline V and J ends were trimmed by 7 bases and 8 bases, with 9 bases remaining between them. This CDR3 has 10 amino acids. CDR1 is DFQATT, CDR2 SNEGSKA, per germline (reference sequence). The CDR3 here is CSVGEDEQFF. In nucleotides, the CDR3 is TGCAGTGTTGGGGAGGATGAGCAGTTCTTC.

This rearrangement joins TRBV6-1 to TRBJ1-1; D gene ambiguous. Trimming shortened V by 6 bases and J by 1 base, and 12 bases separated the two germline ends. The CDR3 runs 14 residues. CDR1 is MNHNS and CDR2 is SASEGT in the germline V gene. For the CDR3, the DNA is TGTGCCAGCAGGACCGGGGAGAAGAACACTGAAGCTTTCTTT. It yields the protein CASRTGEKNTEAFF.

This chain uses TRBV10-3 with TRBJ1-3; D remains unclear. Between the trimmed V and J ends, which lost 7 bases and 0 bases, there was a span of 7 bases. The length of the CDR3 is 13 residues. Germline CDR1 reads ENHRY; CDR2 reads SYGVKD. As DNA, the CDR3 is TGTGCCATCAAGCCAATCTCTGGAAACACCATATATTTT. Amino acids: CAIKPISGNTIYF.

The count of this clone is one. The chain is built from TRBV18 and TRBJ2-2; D is unclear. CDR1 and CDR2 (germline): KGHSH, LQKENI. V lost 3 bases to trimming and J lost 4 bases, with 9 bases between them. This CDR3 contains 14 residues. The CDR3 sequence is CASSPTEGTGELFF. The CDR3 DNA follows: TGTGCCAGCTCACCTACAGAAGGCACCGGGGAGCTGTTTTTT.

The table lists this clone with a few counts. This specimen includes other DNA sequences encoding the same CDR3. The CDR3 region has the DNA TGTGCCAGCAGTGAAGCGAGGGAGACCCAGTACTTC. This codes for CASSEARETQYF. The chain has TRBV6-1 and TRBJ2-5; D call uncertain. In germline, CDR1 is MNHNS, CDR2 SASEGT. V was pared by 0 bases and J by 5 bases, with 4 bases between. The CDR3 length is 12 residues.

V is TRBV27 and J is TRBJ1-2; TRBD1 is a possible D gene (5 bases). Germline lookup yields CDR1 MNHEY and CDR2 SMNVEV (reference sequence). The CDR3 is 17 amino acids. The V and J ends lost 8 bases and 2 bases respectively, with 24 bases between them. The CDR3 DNA follows: TGTGCCAGCCGACCCCTCGCGTACGCGGGGCTGAACTATGGCTACACCTTC. It encodes CASRPLAYAGLNYGYTF.

This clone was seen only once. The chain links TRBV5-4 to TRBJ2-2; TRBD2 aligns across 11 bases. Germline V CDR1 and CDR2: SGHNT, YYREEE (reference sequence). V shed 0 bases, J shed 3 bases, and the junction held 1 base outside the gene matches. The CDR3 has 16 amino acids. The CDR3 nucleotides read TGTGCCAGCAGCTTGGGGGGACTAGCGGACACCGGGGAGCTGTTTTTT. This translates into CASSLGGLADTGELFF.

The chain has TRBV2 and TRBJ2-1; D might be TRBD1 (5 bases). CDR3 length equals 13 residues. The ends were cut back, 1 base at V and 10 bases at J, with 11 bases in the middle. Germline V gene sequence: CDR1 SNHLY, CDR2 FYNNEI. The CDR3 DNA follows: TGTGCCAGCAGTGAAGGAGTAGGGGTCGAGCAGTTCTTC. This sequence encodes CASSEGVGVEQFF.

The chain couples TRBV5-1 to TRBJ1-5; tentative D call: TRBD1 (5 bases). The CDR3 runs to 15 residues. V shed 4 bases and J shed 3 bases, with 14 bases lying between them. Germline CDR1 reads SGHRS; CDR2 reads YFSETQ. The CDR3 DNA reads as TGCGCCAGCAGCCCCTGGCCAGGGAACAATCAGCCCCAGCATTTT. Residues: CASSPWPGNNQPQHF.

The J gene is TRBJ2-1, the V gene TRBV2; tentative D call: TRBD2 (5 bases). Trimming left V 6 bases short and J 10 bases short, with 19 bases between. CDR3 length: 14 amino acids. CDR1 is SNHLY and CDR2 is FYNNEI in the germline V gene. DNA of the CDR3: TGTGCCAGCAGCGGGATTTGGGAGTACAGAGAGCAGTTCTTC. It translates to CASSGIWEYREQFF.

This sequence joins TRBV7-9 and TRBJ1-4, with a tentative D call TRBD1 (5 bases). The germline V and J ends were trimmed by 3 bases and 4 bases, with 9 bases remaining between them. This CDR3 is built from 14 residues. Looked up from germline, CDR1 is SEHNR and CDR2 is FQNEAQ (reference sequence). The CDR3 is CASSFFQGNEKLFF. The CDR3 nucleotides are TGTGCCAGCAGCTTTTTCCAGGGTAATGAAAAACTGTTTTTT.

The gene calls are TRBV19 and TRBJ2-3; tentatively, D is TRBD2 (7 bases). The CDR3 contains 14 residues. The V gene's germline CDR1 is LNHDA and CDR2 SQIVND (reference sequence). With 7 bases removed from V and 6 bases from J, the gap between germline ends came to 17 bases. This chain's CDR3 is CASNGGGGRDTQYF. The CDR3 DNA reads as TGTGCCAGTAACGGGGGCGGGGGTCGGGATACGCAGTATTTT.

This clone was detected only a few times. V and J are TRBV6-6 and TRBJ2-7; 15 bases are shared with TRBD2. Per the germline V gene, CDR1 is MNHNY and CDR2 is SVGAGI (reference sequence). This CDR3 has 14 amino acids. V gave up 2 bases and J gave up 9 bases; unmatched junction bases: 2. The CDR3 region has the DNA TGTGCCAGCAGTTACCGGACTAGCGGGAGGGGGCAGTACTTC. It encodes CASSYRTSGRGQYF.

J is TRBJ1-2 and V is TRBV28; D unresolved. Trimming pared 10 bases from V and 8 bases from J, leaving 17 bases between. Germline loops: CDR1 MDHEN, CDR2 SYDVKM. This CDR3 is built from 12 residues. The CDR3 here is CATNLQREGYTF. Here the CDR3 DNA reads TGTGCCACTAATTTACAGCGGGAAGGCTACACCTTC.

V usage is TRBV7-9 and J usage is TRBJ2-3; the match to TRBD2 covers 7 bases. This CDR3 is 15 amino acids long. After removal of 7 bases from V and 4 bases from J, the junction contained 11 bases not matched to a gene. Germline CDR1 SEHNR, CDR2 FQNEAQ (reference sequence). The CDR3: CASTQAGVVPDTQYF. In DNA form, the CDR3 reads TGTGCCAGCACACAGGCGGGAGTGGTTCCAGATACGCAGTATTTT. Using reference TRBV7-9 and TRBJ2-3 for the parts outside the CDR3, the full variable domain is DTGVSQNPRHKITKRGQNVTFRCDPISEHNRLYWYRQTLGQGPEFLTYFQNEAQLEKSRLLSDRFSAERPKGSFSTLEIQRTEQGDSAMYLCASTQAGVVPDTQYFGPGTRLTVL.

This rearrangement joins TRBV7-2 to TRBJ2-5; TRBD1 matches at 7 bases. CDR1 SGHTA and CDR2 FQGNSA come from the germline V gene. This CDR3 has 15 amino acids. With V trimmed by 1 base and J by 5 bases, 7 bases remained unmatched. The DNA of the CDR3 is TGTGCCAGCAGCTTAGGACAGGGAATAGGGGAGACCCAGTACTTC. Its translation: CASSLGQGIGETQYF.

Details on this clone: The junction departs from germline at one end; a sequencing error may be responsible. The V call is TRBV27, the J call TRBJ2-7; 9 positions agree with TRBD2. Germline-derived CDR1 and CDR2 are MNHEY and SMNVEV (reference sequence). The CDR3 runs to 16 residues. CDR3 nucleotide sequence: TGTGCCAGCATCAGGACACCGGGACTAGCTTCCTCCGAGCAGTACTTC. It yields the protein CASIRTPGLASSEQYF.

The chain recombines TRBV11-2 with TRBJ2-1; tentative D call: TRBD2 (6 bases). This CDR3 comprises 16 residues. V was pared by 4 bases and J by 6 bases, with 19 bases between. Germline V lookup: CDR1 SGHAT, CDR2 FQNNGV. CDR3 in DNA: TGTGCCAGCAGCTCGACTATGGGACTCCGGACCAATGAGCAGTTCTTC. This gives the protein CASSSTMGLRTNEQFF. Based on the CDR3 plus reference TRBV11-2 and TRBJ2-1, the full variable domain is EAGVAQSPRYKIIEKRQSVAFWCNPISGHATLYWYQQILGQGPKLLIQFQNNGVVDDSQLPKDRFSAERLKGVDSTLKIQPAKLEDSAVYLCASSSTMGLRTNEQFFGPGTRLTVL.

The V call is TRBV18, the J call TRBJ1-5; D uncertain. CDR1 is KGHSH and CDR2 is LQKENI in the germline V gene. The CDR3 sequence is 17 residues long. V shed 2 bases and J shed 10 bases, with 24 bases lying between them. This CDR3 reads CASSPRDIIGRASPQHF. The CDR3 coding sequence is TGTGCCAGCTCACCAAGGGATATAATCGGGCGGGCTAGCCCCCAGCATTTT.

The chain has TRBV29-1 and TRBJ2-7; 9 nucleotides match TRBD1. The CDR3 loop spans 14 amino acids. The trim removed 6 bases at V and 4 bases at J, leaving 10 bases unmatched. Looked up from germline, CDR1 is SQVTM and CDR2 is ANQGSEA. The CDR3 DNA sequence: TGCAGCGTCTTACCGGGACAGGGAAAATACGAGCAGTACTTC. This gives the protein CSVLPGQGKYEQYF.

This sequence joins TRBV7-6 and TRBJ2-1; TRBD2 matches at 12 bases. Germline V lookup: CDR1 SGHVS, CDR2 FNYEAQ. The CDR3 loop spans 18 amino acids. Trimming took 4 bases from V and 2 from J; bases not matched to a gene: 9. CDR3 residues: CASSSFGTSGFTYNEQFF. CDR3 sequence (DNA): TGTGCCAGCAGCTCCTTCGGGACTAGCGGGTTTACCTACAATGAGCAGTTCTTC.

The genes are TRBV6-1 and TRBJ2-3; D unresolved. Trimming removed 2 bases from V and 4 bases from J, with 7 bases in between. The CDR3 spans 13 residues. The germline V gene encodes CDR1 MNHNS and CDR2 SASEGT. The CDR3 region is CASSENHPDTQYF. Written as DNA, the CDR3 is TGTGCCAGCAGTGAAAATCATCCAGATACGCAGTATTTT.

The table lists this clone with a count of one. The chain recombines TRBV6-5 with TRBJ2-1; TRBD2 matches 8 bases. V was clipped by 6 bases and J by 9 bases; unmatched bases: 13. Germline V gives CDR1 MNHEY, CDR2 SVGAGI. The CDR3 runs to 15 residues. The CDR3, as DNA: TGTGCCAGCAGCACCGGGACTAGTTGGTTGAGTGAGCAGTTCTTC. This gives the protein CASSTGTSWLSEQFF.

V is TRBV19 and J is TRBJ2-3; 8 positions match TRBD2. With 6 bases clipped from V and 2 bases from J, the junction kept 4 bases outside the gene matches. CDR1 and CDR2 (germline): LNHDA, SQIVND (reference sequence). The CDR3 sequence is 14 residues long. The CDR3 sequence: CASSAGGFTDTQYF. The CDR3 coding sequence is TGTGCCAGTAGCGCGGGGGGATTCACAGATACGCAGTATTTT.

The rearrangement links TRBV7-9 to TRBJ2-5, with a possible D match to TRBD1 (5 bases). Germline values: CDR1 SEHNR, CDR2 FQNEAQ (reference sequence). Between the trimmed V and J ends, which lost 4 bases and 1 base, there was a span of 7 bases. The CDR3 contains 13 residues. CDR3 sequence reads: CASSSDIQETQYF. The CDR3 DNA is TGTGCCAGCAGCTCGGACATCCAAGAGACCCAGTACTTC.

Comments on this clone: This CDR3 is also generated by other DNA sequences in the sample. V and J are TRBV19 and TRBJ2-3; 7 bases are shared with TRBD1. The J segment lost 2 bases and the V segment lost 9 bases, leaving 5 bases of the junction unmatched. This CDR3 region has 13 residues. From germline, CDR1 is LNHDA and CDR2 SQIVND (reference sequence). CDR3 region: CASRDRATDTQYF. Written as DNA, the CDR3 is TGTGCCAGCCGGGACAGAGCCACAGATACGCAGTATTTT. The full variable domain, rest sourced from reference TRBV19 and TRBJ2-3, is DGGITQSPKYLFRKEGQNVTLSCEQNLNHDAMYWYRQDPGQGLRLIYYSQIVNDFQKGDIAEGYSVSREKKESFPLTVTSAQKNPTAFYLCASRDRATDTQYFGPGTRLTVL.

The chain uses TRBV7-3 and TRBJ2-1; possibly TRBD2 for D (5 bases). The germline V gene has CDR1 SGHTA and CDR2 FQGTGA. The CDR3 spans 14 residues. V lost 5 bases and J lost 5, with 13 bases in between. CDR3 sequence (DNA): TGTGCCAGCAGCGTAGGACTGTTAAACAATGAGCAGTTCTTC. The encoded protein is CASSVGLLNNEQFF.

The chain is built from TRBV5-1 and TRBJ1-2; D perhaps matches TRBD1 (5 bases). V lost 4 bases to trimming and J lost 1 base, with 14 bases between them. This CDR3 comprises 15 residues. Germline-derived CDR1 and CDR2 are SGHRS and YFSETQ. CDR3 in DNA: TGCGCCAGCAGCATAGTGGGGCTGGATAACTATGGCTACACCTTC. This codes for CASSIVGLDNYGYTF.

This rearrangement joins TRBV5-6 to TRBJ1-1, with D unresolved. Trimming removed 0 bases at V and 2 bases at J, with 5 bases between. The CDR3 is made up of 13 amino acids. In germline, CDR1 is SGHDT, CDR2 YYEEEE. This CDR3 reads CASSLDTNTEAFF. CDR3 in DNA: TGTGCCAGCAGCTTGGACACCAACACTGAAGCTTTCTTT.

The table lists this clone with a count of one. The chain joins TRBV7-2 to TRBJ1-1; a possible D gene is TRBD1 (6 bases). V gave up 2 bases and J gave up 2 bases, with 9 bases separating them. This CDR3 is built from 14 residues. Germline V gene lookup returns CDR1 SGHTA and CDR2 FQGNSA. The CDR3, as DNA: TGTGCCAGCAGCTTACAGGGACACAACACTGAAGCTTTCTTT. Its translation: CASSLQGHNTEAFF.